Listed here are 15 T cell receptor beta chains from one sample, sequenced in a study of somatic mutations in cytotoxic T cells in rheumatoid arthritis. Assay used: immunoSEQ multiplex PCR; TCRdb lists only in-frame clones, some missing. The table has approximately 21,000 clones, 65% to 85% seen once. Sequencing was carried out using CD8+ T cells sorted from blood. The receptors stem from an adult with rheumatoid arthritis.

The chain carries TRBV7-9 and TRBJ1-2; 7 bases match TRBD1. V lost 6 bases, J lost 6 bases, and 7 bases stayed unmatched. Germline V lookup: CDR1 SEHNR, CDR2 FQNEAQ (reference sequence). The CDR3 length is 13 residues. The CDR3 protein is CASRPGGRDGYTF. CDR3 in DNA: TGTGCCAGCAGACCAGGGGGTAGGGATGGCTACACCTTC.

The rearrangement joins TRBV10-3 to TRBJ2-1, with TRBD1 as a possible D gene (5 bases). The CDR3 has 15 amino acids. Germline V lookup: CDR1 ENHRY, CDR2 SYGVKD. V was trimmed by 2 bases and J by 6 bases, leaving 14 bases between them. The chain's CDR3 is CAISEARRVSNEQFF. The CDR3 DNA follows: TGTGCCATCAGTGAGGCTCGCAGGGTCAGCAATGAGCAGTTCTTC.

Here the CDR3 reads CATSRDGTSGYNEQFF. CDR3 in DNA: TGTGCCACCAGCAGAGATGGGACTAGCGGCTACAATGAGCAGTTCTTC. The chain has TRBV15 and TRBJ2-1, with 11 bases identical to TRBD2. V shed 0 bases and J 3 bases; nucleotides not matched to a gene: 1. The germline CDR1 and CDR2 sequences are LNHNV and YYDKDF (reference sequence). The CDR3 runs to 16 residues.

The V gene is TRBV5-4, the J gene TRBJ2-3; TRBD2 aligns across 10 bases. Germline V gene lookup returns CDR1 SGHNT and CDR2 YYREEE (reference sequence). This CDR3 is built from 18 residues. J gave up 4 bases and V 6 bases, and 17 bases lay outside the gene matches. The CDR3 loop reads CASKKEFLAGGISDTQYF. The DNA of the CDR3 is TGTGCCAGCAAAAAGGAATTTTTAGCGGGAGGTATTTCAGATACGCAGTATTTT.

This chain connects TRBV6-1 to TRBJ2-7, with TRBD1 as a possible D gene (6 bases). The V gene lost 4 bases and the J gene lost 2 bases, with 9 bases spanning the gap. The length of the CDR3 is 13 residues. Germline V lookup: CDR1 MNHNS, CDR2 SASEGT. CDR3 residues: CASSVRTAYEQYF. DNA of the CDR3: TGTGCCAGCAGTGTAAGGACAGCCTACGAGCAGTACTTC.

This chain uses TRBV7-6 with TRBJ1-5; D not resolved. The V and J ends lost 3 bases and 3 bases respectively, with 15 bases between them. Germline V gives CDR1 SGHVS, CDR2 FNYEAQ. The CDR3 consists of 16 residues. In DNA form, the CDR3 reads TGTGCCAGCAGCTTGCACATCCCCAGGCTCAATCAGCCCCAGCATTTT. Protein: CASSLHIPRLNQPQHF. Combining the CDR3 with reference TRBV7-6 and TRBJ1-5 gives the whole variable domain GAGVSQSPRYKVTKRGQDVALRCDPISGHVSLYWYRQALGQGPEFLTYFNYEAQQDKSGLPNDRFSAERPEGSISTLTIQRTEQRDSAMYRCASSLHIPRLNQPQHFGDGTRLSIL.

V usage is TRBV13 and J usage is TRBJ2-5, with 12 positions matching TRBD2. The germline CDR1 and CDR2 sequences are PRHDT and FYEKMQ (reference sequence). This CDR3 is 19 amino acids long. Trimming at V came to 6 bases and at J to 3 bases, leaving 17 bases not matched to a gene. This CDR3 reads CASRPLNPRLAGVEETQYF. CDR3 coding DNA: TGTGCCAGCAGACCCCTAAACCCTCGACTAGCGGGAGTGGAAGAGACCCAGTACTTC.

The V and J genes are TRBV4-3 and TRBJ2-7; unclear D gene. CDR1 and CDR2 (germline): LGHNA, YSLEER. The CDR3 spans 14 residues. Trimming removed 0 bases at V and 0 bases at J, with 6 bases between. The CDR3 coding sequence is TGCGCCAGCAGCCAAGATGGGGTCTCCTACGAGCAGTACTTC. It is translated as CASSQDGVSYEQYF.

The chain is built from TRBV5-4 and TRBJ1-4; 8 nucleotides align to TRBD1. The CDR3 spans 16 residues. J was trimmed by 2 bases and V by 3 bases; bases with no gene match: 6. CDR1 SGHNT and CDR2 YYREEE come from the germline V gene (reference sequence). The CDR3 DNA is TGTGCCAGCAGCTCCTTCACAGGGGGGACTAATGAAAAACTGTTTTTT. This gives the protein CASSSFTGGTNEKLFF.

The chain is built from TRBV10-2 and TRBJ1-2; D not resolved. The CDR3 is 11 residues long. V was pared by 6 bases and J by 0 bases, with 2 bases between. CDR1 and CDR2 (germline): WSHSY, SAAADI. The CDR3 here is CASSPNYGYTF. The CDR3 coding sequence is TGCGCCAGCAGCCCTAACTATGGCTACACCTTC.

The chain recombines TRBV2 with TRBJ2-7; the D gene is possibly TRBD1 (6 bases). V was pared by 3 bases and J by 0 bases, with 9 bases between. Germline CDR1 SNHLY, CDR2 FYNNEI. The CDR3 extends over 14 amino acids. As DNA, the CDR3 is TGTGCCAGCAGTGAGACAGGAGCCTCCTACGAGCAGTACTTC. Amino acids: CASSETGASYEQYF.

The rearrangement joins TRBV12-5 to TRBJ1-4; tentative D call: TRBD1 (6 bases). CDR3 length: 19 amino acids. Germline assignment: CDR1 LGHNT and CDR2 FRNRAP. Trimming took 0 bases from V and 0 from J, leaving 17 bases between them. The CDR3 loop is CASGLVLKLDRTTNEKLFF. CDR3 DNA: TGTGCTAGTGGTTTGGTACTTAAGTTGGACAGAACAACTAATGAAAAACTGTTTTTT.

V and J are TRBV10-1 and TRBJ1-2; D might be TRBD1 (5 bases). This CDR3 contains 15 residues. Germline CDR1 reads WNHNN; CDR2 reads SYGVQD (reference sequence). V was trimmed by 8 bases and J by 8 bases, leaving 24 bases between them. The CDR3 sequence: CASPDHRAGTGGYTF. The DNA for the CDR3 is TGCGCCAGCCCAGATCACCGCGCAGGGACTGGGGGCTACACCTTC.

The chain links TRBV29-1 to TRBJ2-2, with a weak D call TRBD1 (5 bases). The V end was cut by 3 bases, the J end by 7 bases, with 9 bases between. This CDR3 contains 12 residues. The germline V gene has CDR1 SQVTM and CDR2 ANQGSEA. In nucleotides, the CDR3 is TGCAGCGTTGACAGGGCGGACGGGGAGCTGTTTTTT. This translates into CSVDRADGELFF.

The chain carries TRBV11-2 and TRBJ2-1, with 11 bases lining up with TRBD2. The CDR3 has 17 residues. Losses at the gene ends were 1 base for V and 9 bases for J; bases not matched to a gene: 11. CDR1 is SGHAT and CDR2 is FQNNGV in the germline V gene. This chain's CDR3 is CASSLVGRSGRGIEQFF. CDR3 DNA: TGTGCCAGCAGCTTAGTAGGGCGTAGCGGGAGGGGTATTGAGCAGTTCTTC.